This is a list of T cell receptor beta chains from one sample in a study of T cells after yellow fever vaccination. TCRdb called the 5' RACE reads again in MiXCR, with one record for every CDR3 protein. The sample records 450,000 to 550,000 distinct CDR3 sequences, 20% to 25% being singletons. The specimen was PBMCs, collected approximately 22 days after the first yellow fever vaccination. The receptors originated from a man aged 18 to 29 who received the YFV17D yellow fever vaccine. The CDR3 runs from the conserved cysteine through the conserved F or W. The D gene is left open where the match is weak. Clone size is stated in some rows and not others, as once, few, many or a class when expanded.

clone_size	v_call	d_call	j_call	cdr3_aa	cdr3_nt
.	TRBV6-5	.	TRBJ2-1	CASSYSRAGGYNEQFF	TGTGCCAGCAGTTACTCTAGGGCAGGTGGATACAATGAGCAGTTCTTC
.	TRBV6-5	.	TRBJ1-1	CASSWGGRGAEAFF	TGTGCCAGCAGTTGGGGGGGGAGGGGGGCTGAAGCTTTCTTT
few	TRBV5-6	.	TRBJ2-7	CASSEGGRGAVHEQYF	TGTGCCAGCAGCGAGGGCGGGCGGGGCGCGGTCCACGAGCAGTACTTC
.	TRBV19	.	TRBJ2-2	CASSIELGGELFF	TGTGCCAGTAGTATCGAATTGGGAGGGGAGCTGTTTTTT
few	TRBV6-5	.	TRBJ2-6	CASSSDLSGANVLTF	TGTGCCAGCAGTTCGGATCTCTCTGGGGCCAACGTCCTGACTTTC
few	TRBV7-3	.	TRBJ1-6	CASSSQAGYNSPLHF	TGTGCCAGCAGCTCGCAGGCGGGGTATAATTCACCCCTCCACTTT
few	TRBV10-2	.	TRBJ2-2	CASSESYTGELFF	TGCGCCAGCAGTGAGTCGTACACCGGGGAGCTGTTTTTT
few	TRBV3-1	.	TRBJ1-3	CASSLPGPALGNTIYF	TGTGCCAGCAGCCTACCGGGACCGGCGTTGGGAAACACCATATATTTT
.	TRBV10-2	.	TRBJ1-6	CASSDWVESPLHF	TGCGCCAGCAGTGACTGGGTAGAATCACCCCTCCACTTT
.	TRBV5-1	.	TRBJ2-4	CASSFTVAKNIQYF	TGCGCCAGCAGTTTTACAGTAGCCAAAAACATTCAGTACTTC
.	TRBV7-9	.	TRBJ1-1	CASSPEAWGTEAFF	TGTGCCAGCAGCCCGGAAGCTTGGGGCACTGAAGCTTTCTTT
few	TRBV28	TRBD1	TRBJ2-3	CASNPGGLADTQYF	TGTGCCAGCAACCCAGGGGGCCTGGCGGATACGCAGTATTTT
.	TRBV6-2/TRBV6-3	.	TRBJ1-2	CASSETNYGYTF	TGTGCCAGCAGTGAGACTAACTATGGCTACACCTTC
.	TRBV5-1	.	TRBJ1-4	CASSFVGATNEKLFF	TGCGCCAGCAGCTTTGTGGGTGCAACTAATGAAAAACTGTTTTTT
.	TRBV6-2/TRBV6-3	.	TRBJ2-1	CASSPGRLPYNEQFF	TGTGCCAGCAGCCCGGGGAGGTTACCATACAATGAGCAGTTCTTC